This T cell receptor beta chain appears in the sequencing data of a study of cytotoxic CD8 clonotypes in ibrutinib-treated CLL. Study-level information: Of the patients, about a dozen were relapsed/refractory, about 15 treatment-naive and 17 to 18 IGHV unmutated.

This clone has more than one count but fewer than ten. The antigen is not known. The CDR3 spans 15 residues. Trimming took off 1 base at V and 4 bases at J, with 10 bases between the two ends. The germline V gene encodes CDR1 SGHVS and CDR2 FQNEAQ. About 2.1 micrograms of genomic DNA (from cryopreserved PBMCs) were used for TCR beta libraries. Data came from immunoSEQ multiplex PCR; TCRdb stores just in-frame clones and leaves some out. The table includes about 5,500 clones, more than 60% detected once. Study conclusions and caveats: Clonality measured at baseline exceeded age-matched healthy donors, tracking circulating CD8+ T-cell counts. Few clonotypes were public, and these shrank or held steady under treatment.

The rearrangement links TRBV7-8 to TRBJ2-2; D perhaps matches TRBD1 (5 bases). This TCR came from a human donor with chronic lymphocytic leukemia. The material was PBMCs, obtained before ibrutinib treatment. This CDR3 reads CASSLDLRVTGELFF. The CDR3 DNA sequence: TGTGCCAGCAGCTTAGACCTCAGGGTCACCGGGGAGCTGTTTTTT.